These T cell receptor beta chains were read from a single sample in a study of T cells in Graves' hyperthyroidism and ophthalmopathy. TCRdb reprocessed the multiplex PCR reads via MiXCR and lists one record per CDR3 protein. The sample yields fewer than 650,000 distinct CDR3 sequences, 14% seen once. The sample taken for sequencing was blood. The receptors come from a young woman with Graves' ophthalmopathy. Each CDR3 is given with its conserved first and last residue. D genes are given only for firm matches. Clone sizes are given selectively: once, few, many, or a class where the clone is expanded.

D: -
length: 14
J: TRBJ1-6
V: TRBV7-3
size: many
DNA: TGTGCCAGCAGTGAGGGGTACTCAGGATCACCCCTCCACTTT
CDR3: CASSEGYSGSPLHF

D: -
length: 14
J: TRBJ2-5
V: TRBV7-2
size: few
DNA: TGTGCCAGCAGCTTAGGGGATTGGGTGGAGACCCAGTACTTC
CDR3: CASSLGDWVETQYF

D: TRBD2
length: 16
J: TRBJ2-2
V: TRBV12-3/TRBV12-4
size: -
DNA: TGTGCCAGCAGTCCTGGACTAGCGGGAGTGTCCGGGGAGCTGTTTTTT
CDR3: CASSPGLAGVSGELFF

D: -
length: 15
J: TRBJ1-6
V: TRBV9
size: few
DNA: TGTGCCAGCAGCATTGGACAGCTTTATAATTCACCCCTCCACTTT
CDR3: CASSIGQLYNSPLHF

D: -
length: 14
J: TRBJ1-1
V: TRBV6-2/TRBV6-3
size: many
DNA: TGTGCCAGCAGTTACGCCCTGACAAACACTGAAGCTTTCTTT
CDR3: CASSYALTNTEAFF

D: -
length: 14
J: TRBJ2-7
V: TRBV6-1
size: -
DNA: TGTGCCAGCAGTGATAGAGGGACCCTTTACGAGCAGTACTTC
CDR3: CASSDRGTLYEQYF

D: TRBD2
length: 15
J: TRBJ2-7
V: TRBV7-8
size: few
DNA: TGTGCCAGCAGCGCGGGACTAGTGGCCCTCCACGAGCAGTACTTC
CDR3: CASSAGLVALHEQYF

D: -
length: 12
J: TRBJ2-1
V: TRBV11-3
size: many
DNA: TGTGCCAGCAGTTACGGGCTCAATGAGCAGTTCTTC
CDR3: CASSYGLNEQFF

D: TRBD1
length: 12
J: TRBJ1-1
V: TRBV19
size: many
DNA: TGTGCCTCCCAGGGGGGAAACACTGAAGCTTTCTTT
CDR3: CASQGGNTEAFF

D: TRBD2
length: 17
J: TRBJ2-2
V: TRBV6-1
size: many
DNA: TGTGCCAGCAGTTATGGACTAGCGGGCATGGGCACCGGGGAGCTGTTTTTT
CDR3: CASSYGLAGMGTGELFF

D: -
length: 21
J: TRBJ1-4
V: TRBV11-2
size: many
DNA: TGTGCCAGCAGCTCTCGCATCCCAAACACCGGGACGGACTCAACTAATGAAAAACTGTTTTTT
CDR3: CASSSRIPNTGTDSTNEKLFF